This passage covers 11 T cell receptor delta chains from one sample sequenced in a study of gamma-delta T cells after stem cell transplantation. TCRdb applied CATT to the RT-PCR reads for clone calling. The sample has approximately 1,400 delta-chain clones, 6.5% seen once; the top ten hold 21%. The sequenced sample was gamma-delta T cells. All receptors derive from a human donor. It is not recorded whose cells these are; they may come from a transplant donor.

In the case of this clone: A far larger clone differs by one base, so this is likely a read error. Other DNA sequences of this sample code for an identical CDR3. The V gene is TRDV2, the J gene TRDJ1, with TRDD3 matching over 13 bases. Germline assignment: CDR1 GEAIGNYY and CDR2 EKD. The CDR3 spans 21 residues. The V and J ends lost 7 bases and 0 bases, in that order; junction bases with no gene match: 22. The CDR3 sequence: CACDSVLLGDTGTLNTDKLIF. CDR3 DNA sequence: TGTGCCTGCGACTCCGTCCTACTGGGGGATACGGGGACCCTGAACACCGATAAACTCATCTTT.

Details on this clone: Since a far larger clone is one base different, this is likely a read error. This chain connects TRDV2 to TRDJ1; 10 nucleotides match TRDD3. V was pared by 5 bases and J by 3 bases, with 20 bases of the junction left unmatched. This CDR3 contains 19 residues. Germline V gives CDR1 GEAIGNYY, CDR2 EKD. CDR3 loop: CACGEIGLLGDTLPDKLIF. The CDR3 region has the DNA TGTGCCTGTGGCGAAATCGGGTTGTTGGGGGATACCCTCCCCGATAAACTCATCTTT.

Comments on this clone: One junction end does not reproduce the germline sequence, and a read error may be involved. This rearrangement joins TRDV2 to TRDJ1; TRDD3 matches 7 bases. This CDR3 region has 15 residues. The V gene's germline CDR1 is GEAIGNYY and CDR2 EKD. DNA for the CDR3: TGTGCCTGTGACACCGTTGGTCTTGGGGGAGATAAACACATCTTT. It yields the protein CACDTVGLGGDKHIF.

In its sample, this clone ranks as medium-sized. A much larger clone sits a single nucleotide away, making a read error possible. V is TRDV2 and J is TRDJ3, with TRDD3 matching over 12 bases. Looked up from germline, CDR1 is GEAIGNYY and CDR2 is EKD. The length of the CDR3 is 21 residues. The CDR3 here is CACDTISTGGYSSWDTRQVFF. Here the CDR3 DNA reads TGTGCCTGTGACACTATCAGTACTGGGGGATACAGCTCCTGGGACACCCGACAGGTGTTTTTC.

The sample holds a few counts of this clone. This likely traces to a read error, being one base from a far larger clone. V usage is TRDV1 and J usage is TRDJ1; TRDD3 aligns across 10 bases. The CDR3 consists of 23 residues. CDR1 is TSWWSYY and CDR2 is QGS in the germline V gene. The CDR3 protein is CALGTPKDFLRIGGYLYTDKPIF. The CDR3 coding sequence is TGTGCTCTTGGGACACCAAAGGACTTCCTACGTATTGGGGGATACTTATACACCGATAAACCCATCTTT.

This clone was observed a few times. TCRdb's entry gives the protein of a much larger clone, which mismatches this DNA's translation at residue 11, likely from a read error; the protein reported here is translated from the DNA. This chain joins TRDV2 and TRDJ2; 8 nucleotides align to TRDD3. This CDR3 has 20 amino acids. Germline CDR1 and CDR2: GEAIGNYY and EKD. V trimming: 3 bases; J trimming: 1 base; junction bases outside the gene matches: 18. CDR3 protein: CACDPVSWGTSEGLTAQLFF. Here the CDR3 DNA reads TGTGCCTGTGACCCGGTTTCCTGGGGGACCTCCGAGGGTTTGACAGCACAACTCTTCTTT.

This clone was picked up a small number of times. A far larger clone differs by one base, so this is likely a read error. As DNA, the CDR3 is TGTGCCTGTGGCACCATGATCGCGATCGATAAACTCATCTTT. This translates into CACGTMIAIDKLIF. The V call is TRDV2, the J call TRDJ1; unclear D gene. From germline, CDR1 is GEAIGNYY and CDR2 EKD. The CDR3 is made up of 14 amino acids.

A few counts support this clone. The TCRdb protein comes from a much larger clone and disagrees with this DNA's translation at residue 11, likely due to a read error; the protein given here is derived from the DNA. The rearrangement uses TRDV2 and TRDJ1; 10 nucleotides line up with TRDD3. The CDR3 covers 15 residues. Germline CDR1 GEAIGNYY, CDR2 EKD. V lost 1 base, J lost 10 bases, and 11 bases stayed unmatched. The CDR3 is CACDTMGLGDAGLIF. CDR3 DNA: TGTGCCTGTGACACGATGGGACTGGGGGATGCTGGACTCATCTTT.

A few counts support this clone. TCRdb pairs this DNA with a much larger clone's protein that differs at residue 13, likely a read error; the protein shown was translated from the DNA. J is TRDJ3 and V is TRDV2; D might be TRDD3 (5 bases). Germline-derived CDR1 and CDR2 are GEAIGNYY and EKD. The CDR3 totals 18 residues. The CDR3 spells CACDTVLGSSWDARQMFF. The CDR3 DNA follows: TGTGCCTGTGACACCGTACTAGGAAGCTCCTGGGACGCCCGACAGATGTTTTTC.

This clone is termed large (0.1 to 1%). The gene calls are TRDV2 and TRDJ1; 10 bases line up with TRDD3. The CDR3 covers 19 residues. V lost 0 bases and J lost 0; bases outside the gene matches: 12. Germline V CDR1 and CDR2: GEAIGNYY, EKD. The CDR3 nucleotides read TGTGCCTGTGACACCGTTAGTACTGGGGGATCCACATACACCGATAAACTCATCTTT. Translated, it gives CACDTVSTGGSTYTDKLIF.

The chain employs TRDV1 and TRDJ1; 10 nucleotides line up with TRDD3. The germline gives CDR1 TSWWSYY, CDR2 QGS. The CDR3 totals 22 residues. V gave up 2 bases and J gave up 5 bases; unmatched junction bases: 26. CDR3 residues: CALGESPSPRRWGIPRGDKLIF. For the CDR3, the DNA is TGTGCTCTTGGGGAAAGTCCTTCCCCCCGTCGGTGGGGGATACCCCGCGGGGATAAACTCATCTTT.